These T cell receptor beta chains were read from a single sample in a study of beta chain features in type 1 diabetes. TCRdb's copy holds only in-frame clones and misses some; the assay was immunoSEQ multiplex PCR. Of 600,000 or so clones detected, around 12% appear once; the ten largest clones hold around 0.12%. The sequenced sample consisted of naive CD4+ T cells from blood. The receptors here all came from a man younger than 45 with type 1 diabetes. Each CDR3 is given with its conserved first and last residue. D genes are given only for firm matches. Clone size, where shown, is once, few, many, or a class for clones that have expanded.

clone_size d_call j_call cdr3_length v_call cdr3_aa cdr3_nt
- - TRBJ2-7 17 TRBV15 CATSRRVAGPSSYEQYF TGTGCCACCAGCAGGCGCGTGGCAGGGCCGAGCTCCTACGAGCAGTACTTC
few - TRBJ1-1 13 TRBV29-1 CSVETGMNTEAFF TGCAGCGTTGAGACAGGCATGAACACTGAAGCTTTCTTT
- - TRBJ1-1 14 TRBV9 CASSANEGLTEAFF TGTGCCAGCAGCGCGAACGAGGGGCTCACTGAAGCTTTCTTT
few - TRBJ2-7 14 TRBV9 CASSRRESSYEQYF TGTGCCAGCAGCCGGAGGGAAAGCTCCTACGAGCAGTACTTC
- TRBD1 TRBJ1-6 15 TRBV19 CASRIWGQRGSPLHF TGTGCCAGTAGGATCTGGGGACAGAGGGGATCACCCCTCCACTTT
few - TRBJ1-4 18 TRBV5-1 CASSRRTDPGDTNEKLFF TGCGCCAGCAGCCGACGGACCGATCCAGGCGATACTAATGAAAAACTGTTTTTT
few - TRBJ2-7 15 TRBV29-1 CSVGVTWDLRDEQYF TGCAGCGTTGGGGTCACGTGGGACCTCAGGGACGAGCAGTACTTC
few TRBD1 TRBJ1-4 13 TRBV19 CATTGTANEKLFF TGTGCCACCACCGGGACAGCTAATGAAAAACTGTTTTTT
few - TRBJ2-7 14 TRBV5-1 CASSLEWGRYEQYF TGCGCCAGCAGCTTGGAATGGGGCAGGTACGAGCAGTACTTC
few - TRBJ2-3 14 TRBV11-2 CASSKELGGDTQYF TGTGCCAGCAGCAAGGAACTGGGGGGAGATACGCAGTATTTT
- - TRBJ2-3 14 TRBV4-2 CASSQGGKGDTQYF TGTGCCAGCAGCCAAGGTGGCAAAGGGGATACGCAGTATTTT
- - TRBJ1-4 17 TRBV9 CASSVGPIHGGEQKLFF TGTGCCAGCAGCGTAGGCCCGATCCATGGGGGCGAGCAAAAACTGTTTTTT
few - TRBJ1-4 15 TRBV4-3 CASSQEGRSNEKLFF TGCGCCAGCAGCCAAGAGGGCAGGAGTAATGAAAAACTGTTTTTT
few - TRBJ1-5 16 TRBV4-3 CASSQEASGVGQPQHF TGCGCCAGCAGCCAAGAGGCTTCAGGGGTAGGCCAGCCCCAGCATTTT
- TRBD1 TRBJ1-2 15 TRBV25-1 CASSGRDRGLYGYTF TGTGCCAGCAGTGGACGGGACAGGGGGCTCTATGGCTACACCTTC
- - TRBJ1-2 13 TRBV6-1 CASRPPDEIGYTF TGTGCCAGCCGACCTCCGGACGAGATTGGCTACACCTTC
- - TRBJ2-3 14 TRBV5-1 CASSLGPGTDTQYF TGCGCCAGCAGCTTGGGGCCTGGGACAGATACGCAGTATTTT
few - TRBJ2-1 14 TRBV5-6 CASRPRPQGDEQFF TGTGCCAGCAGACCCAGACCCCAGGGCGATGAGCAGTTCTTC
- TRBD1 TRBJ2-3 18 TRBV11-2 CASSPHQGGTGGTDTQYF TGTGCCAGCAGCCCCCACCAAGGGGGGACAGGAGGAACAGATACGCAGTATTTT
few - TRBJ2-1 13 TRBV25-1 CASSESAYNEQFF TGTGCCAGCAGTGAATCGGCATACAATGAGCAGTTCTTC
- TRBD2 TRBJ2-4 14 TRBV28 CASSLGTSLRIQYF TGTGCCAGCAGTTTAGGGACTAGCTTACGCATTCAGTACTTC
- TRBD1 TRBJ2-6 16 TRBV25-1 CASSPGQGSGANVLTF TGTGCCAGCAGTCCGGGACAGGGCTCTGGGGCCAATGTCCTGACTTTC
- - TRBJ2-6 14 TRBV7-9 CASSPSTGANVLTF TGTGCCAGCAGCCCCTCGACTGGGGCCAACGTCCTGACTTTC